Below are 27 T cell receptor beta chains sequenced from a single sample in a study of T-cell reconstitution after alpha-beta-depleted transplantation in children. A TCRbeta library incorporating unique molecular identifiers was prepared. TCRdb called the PCR reads again in MiXCR, with one record for every CDR3 protein. This sample has 780,000 or so distinct CDR3 sequences, with 15% to 20% found just once. This specimen was PBMCs, mostly from graft donor cells, taken 360 days after TCRalphabeta/CD19-depleted stem cell transplant. The receptors shown here come from a male patient younger than 18 who had a stem cell transplant for acute lymphoblastic leukemia, so the T cells may come from the graft donor.

The chain links TRBV27 to TRBJ2-1, with a weak D call TRBD2 (6 bases). With 4 bases removed from V and 10 bases from J, the gap between germline ends came to 14 bases. The CDR3 sequence is 13 residues long. Germline CDR1 is MNHEY and CDR2 is SMNVEV (reference sequence). The CDR3 loop is CASSWGSRGEQFF. CDR3 nucleotide sequence: TGTGCCAGCAGTTGGGGGAGTCGGGGGGAGCAGTTCTTC.

This clonotype turned up a few times. V gene TRBV27 combines with J gene TRBJ2-3; possibly TRBD2 for D (6 bases). The CDR3 has 14 residues. Germline CDR1 is MNHEY and CDR2 is SMNVEV (reference sequence). V shed 6 bases and J shed 3 bases, with 13 bases lying between them. The CDR3 DNA follows: TGTGCCAGCAGGGGGTGGGCGGGGACAGATACGCAGTATTTT. Residues: CASRGWAGTDTQYF.

This clonotype was seen repeatedly, ten times or more. The rearrangement links TRBV9 to TRBJ2-7; the D gene is possibly TRBD2 (6 bases). The CDR3 covers 15 residues. V dropped 2 bases and J dropped 2 bases, with 14 bases sitting between them. Germline CDR1 and CDR2: SGDLS and YYNGEE. In DNA, the CDR3 is TGTGCCAGCAGCGTCGGGACTTCTTACACCTACGAGCAGTACTTC. Translating it yields CASSVGTSYTYEQYF.

This clonotype came up a few times. The V call is TRBV6-6, the J call TRBJ1-6; D is unclear. CDR1 and CDR2 from the germline V gene are MNHNY and SVGAGI (reference sequence). Between the trimmed V and J ends, which lost 0 bases and 11 bases, there was a span of 8 bases. The CDR3 has 13 residues. This CDR3 is CASSYSPTPPLHF. CDR3 DNA: TGTGCCAGCAGTTACTCTCCAACACCACCCCTCCACTTT.

This clonotype was counted once. CDR3 in DNA: TGTGCCAGCAGTGAAAGGGGCCAGGGAAGACAGCCCCAGCATTTT. This gives the protein CASSERGQGRQPQHF. The gene calls are TRBV2 and TRBJ1-5, with a weak D call TRBD1 (5 bases). Trimming left V 2 bases short and J 7 bases short, with 15 bases between. In germline, CDR1 is SNHLY, CDR2 FYNNEI. The CDR3 length is 15 residues.

The CDR3 here is CASSSTGLTNEKLFF. In nucleotides, the CDR3 is TGTGCCAGCAGCTCTACAGGTCTCACTAATGAAAAACTGTTTTTT. This chain uses TRBV7-9 with TRBJ1-4, with D possibly matching TRBD1 (5 bases). Germline V gene sequence: CDR1 SEHNR, CDR2 FQNEAQ (reference sequence). The CDR3 is 15 residues long. Deletions cut 4 bases from V and 2 bases from J, with 11 bases between.

This clonotype was observed at least ten times. V gene TRBV20-1 combines with J gene TRBJ1-1; no reliable D call. The V and J ends lost 0 bases and 1 base respectively, with 6 bases between them. CDR1 is DFQATT, CDR2 SNEGSKA, per germline (reference sequence). The CDR3 has 13 residues. The CDR3 region is CSARDPPNTEAFF. As DNA, the CDR3 is TGCAGTGCTAGAGACCCACCGAACACTGAAGCTTTCTTT.

The gene calls are TRBV29-1 and TRBJ2-3, with a tentative D call TRBD1 (6 bases). Germline CDR1 reads SQVTM; CDR2 reads ANQGSEA. CDR3 length: 13 amino acids. V shed 6 bases and J shed 2 bases, with 12 bases lying between them. CDR3 sequence (DNA): TGCAGCGTACTAGGACAGATCACAGATACGCAGTATTTT. Protein: CSVLGQITDTQYF.

This clonotype has just a few counts. The chain is built from TRBV4-1 and TRBJ1-2; 7 bases line up with TRBD1. Germline loops: CDR1 MGHRA, CDR2 YSYEKL. The CDR3 spans 16 residues. The V and J ends lost 5 bases and 0 bases, in that order; junction bases with no gene match: 9. The CDR3 nucleotides are TGCGCCAGCAGCAAGGGTGGGACAGCCACTAACTATGGCTACACCTTC. Its protein product is CASSKGGTATNYGYTF.

This clonotype was counted between two and nine times. The V call is TRBV5-1, the J call TRBJ2-7; TRBD1 aligns across 9 bases. The V gene's germline CDR1 is SGHRS and CDR2 YFSETQ. The CDR3 runs 16 residues. Trimming at V came to 3 bases and at J to 3 bases, leaving 10 bases not matched to a gene. CDR3 nucleotide sequence: TGCGCCAGCAGCTCGGAGGGGACAGGGTACGGCTACGAGCAGTACTTC. Its protein is CASSSEGTGYGYEQYF. Filled out from reference TRBV5-1 and TRBJ2-7, the complete variable domain reads KAGVTQTPRYLIKTRGQQVTLSCSPISGHRSVSWYQQTPGQGLQFLFEYFSETQRNKGNFPGRFSGRQFSNSRSEMNVSTLELGDSALYLCASSSEGTGYGYEQYFGPGTRLTVT.

This clonotype was observed many times. CDR3 protein: CASSLAETGNNEQFF. In DNA, the CDR3 is TGTGCCAGCAGCTTAGCTGAGACAGGTAACAATGAGCAGTTCTTC. The V gene is TRBV11-2, the J gene TRBJ2-1; tentative D call: TRBD1 (6 bases). CDR1 SGHAT and CDR2 FQNNGV come from the germline V gene. The CDR3 totals 15 residues. Trimming stripped 1 base from V and 5 bases from J, with 12 bases between.

This clonotype turned up a few times. The V gene is TRBV6-5, the J gene TRBJ2-1; TRBD2 matches 7 bases. The CDR3 has 15 residues. Germline V lookup: CDR1 MNHEY, CDR2 SVGAGI. After removal of 3 bases from V and 3 bases from J, the junction contained 5 bases not matched to a gene. The CDR3 loop reads CASSYSGWGYNEQFF. In DNA, the CDR3 is TGTGCCAGCAGTTATAGCGGGTGGGGCTACAATGAGCAGTTCTTC.

This clonotype has ten or more counts. V is TRBV5-6 and J is TRBJ2-1; 8 nucleotides align to TRBD2. Germline V gene sequence: CDR1 SGHDT, CDR2 YYEEEE. With V trimmed by 0 bases and J by 5 bases, 4 bases remained unmatched. This CDR3 spans 15 amino acids. CDR3 region: CASSLVGGRNNEQFF. In DNA form, the CDR3 reads TGTGCCAGCAGCTTGGTGGGCGGGAGGAACAATGAGCAGTTCTTC.

This clonotype was seen only a few times. The gene calls are TRBV20-1 and TRBJ2-5; a possible D gene is TRBD2 (6 bases). Trimming cost V 7 bases and J 2 bases, with 14 bases left between them. The CDR3 extends over 13 amino acids. The germline V gene encodes CDR1 DFQATT and CDR2 SNEGSKA (reference sequence). The CDR3 coding sequence is TGCAGTGAAACTGGGACTTCTCAAGAGACCCAGTACTTC. It specifies CSETGTSQETQYF.

This clonotype was seen only a few times. This rearrangement joins TRBV20-1 to TRBJ1-1, with unresolved D. There are 13 residues in the CDR3. CDR1 is DFQATT and CDR2 is SNEGSKA in the germline V gene (reference sequence). V shed 5 bases and J shed 0 bases, with 10 bases lying between them. As DNA, the CDR3 is TGCAGTGCTGTCGGGCCGATGAACACTGAAGCTTTCTTT. Protein sequence: CSAVGPMNTEAFF.

This clonotype was seen a handful of times. The chain links TRBV10-3 to TRBJ2-3; D remains ambiguous. Trimming stripped 7 bases from V and 6 bases from J, with 14 bases between. The CDR3 has 13 residues. CDR1 and CDR2 (germline): ENHRY, SYGVKD. The CDR3 loop reads CAIKGGRADTQYF. CDR3 sequence (DNA): TGTGCCATCAAGGGCGGTCGTGCGGATACGCAGTATTTT.

The chain employs TRBV20-1 and TRBJ2-6; D is unclear. The germline V gene encodes CDR1 DFQATT and CDR2 SNEGSKA (reference sequence). V was cut by 2 bases and J by 0 bases, with 17 bases left in between. The CDR3 contains 18 residues. The CDR3 region has the DNA TGCAGTGCTAGACCCGCCGGGCTCCTATCCTCTGGGGCCAACGTCCTGACTTTC. Protein: CSARPAGLLSSGANVLTF.

This clonotype occurred a few times. The gene calls are TRBV12-3 or TRBV12-4 and TRBJ2-6, with 8 bases identical to TRBD1. The CDR3 extends over 17 amino acids. J gave up 3 bases and V 4 bases, and 8 bases lay outside the gene matches. In DNA form, the CDR3 reads TGTGCCAGCAGTTGGCGACAGGGGATTGATGGGGCCAACGTCCTGACTTTC. Protein product: CASSWRQGIDGANVLTF.

This chain uses TRBV7-8 with TRBJ2-5, with TRBD2 matching over 15 bases. This CDR3 region has 16 residues. Germline trimming cut 5 bases from V and 5 bases from J; bases unmatched to any gene: 6. Germline V CDR1 and CDR2: SGHVS, FQNEAQ. The CDR3: CASSIRTSGRAETQYF. CDR3 coding DNA: TGTGCCAGCAGCATTAGGACTAGCGGGAGGGCGGAGACCCAGTACTTC.

This clonotype has just a few counts. V is TRBV6-1 and J is TRBJ1-1; no reliable D call. The ends were cut back, 2 bases at V and 1 base at J, with 11 bases in the middle. CDR3 length equals 15 residues. Germline CDR1 MNHNS, CDR2 SASEGT. CDR3 bases: TGTGCCAGCAGTGAAAGGAATTGGGGGAACACTGAAGCTTTCTTT. Amino acid sequence: CASSERNWGNTEAFF.

This chain links TRBV6-2 or TRBV6-3 with TRBJ2-7; D unclear. Deletions cut 7 bases from V and 2 bases from J, with 12 bases between. The CDR3 has 13 amino acids. Germline V CDR1 and CDR2: MNHEY, SVGEGT. The CDR3 region has the DNA TGTGCCAGCAACCCGACGGATACCTACGAGCAGTACTTC. As protein: CASNPTDTYEQYF.

There are a few counts of this clonotype. This chain's CDR3 is CASSNTRTSGRDNEQFF. The CDR3 coding sequence is TGTGCCAGCAGCAACACTAGGACTAGCGGGAGAGACAATGAGCAGTTCTTC. This sequence joins TRBV7-9 and TRBJ2-1, with 13 nucleotides matching TRBD2. The CDR3 consists of 17 residues. Germline V gene sequence: CDR1 SEHNR, CDR2 FQNEAQ (reference sequence). Trimming removed 5 bases from V and 5 bases from J; junction bases left unmatched: 9.

The chain joins TRBV7-9 to TRBJ2-3, with TRBD1 as a possible D gene (6 bases). CDR1 and CDR2 from the germline V gene are SEHNR and FQNEAQ (reference sequence). Between the trimmed V and J ends, which lost 4 bases and 2 bases, there was a span of 16 bases. The CDR3 extends over 16 amino acids. The chain's CDR3 is CASSSSGTNPTDTQYF. The CDR3 bases are TGTGCCAGCAGCTCCTCCGGGACAAACCCCACAGATACGCAGTATTTT.

J is TRBJ1-4 and V is TRBV4-1, with a tentative D call TRBD1 (6 bases). CDR3 length: 17 residues. Germline assignment: CDR1 MGHRA and CDR2 YSYEKL. V lost 0 bases and J lost 6, with 17 bases in between. The CDR3 region has the DNA TGCGCCAGCAGCCAAGACAGGGGCGGCAGTTCGGATGAAAAACTGTTTTTT. It encodes CASSQDRGGSSDEKLFF.

The chain recombines TRBV9 with TRBJ2-6, with D possibly being TRBD1 (6 bases). The length of the CDR3 is 17 residues. Looked up from germline, CDR1 is SGDLS and CDR2 is YYNGEE. Trimming shortened V by 0 bases and J by 0 bases, and 10 bases separated the two germline ends. The chain's CDR3 is CASSVGRGTSGANVLTF. The DNA for the CDR3 is TGTGCCAGCAGCGTAGGCAGGGGAACCTCTGGGGCCAACGTCCTGACTTTC.

The J gene is TRBJ2-5, the V gene TRBV29-1; 7 nucleotides line up with TRBD1. Germline loops: CDR1 SQVTM, CDR2 ANQGSEA. The CDR3 runs to 14 residues. V was pared by 6 bases and J by 6 bases, with 13 bases of the junction left unmatched. CDR3 amino acids: CSVTRDSQFQTQYF. The CDR3 region has the DNA TGCAGCGTGACCCGGGACAGCCAGTTTCAGACCCAGTACTTC.

A note on this clonotype: As the CDR3 is not closed by the conserved phenylalanine or tryptophan, this likely results from a read error. This chain links TRBV25-1 with TRBJ1-6, with a weak D call TRBD1 (5 bases). Germline V gene sequence: CDR1 MGHDK, CDR2 SYGVNS. The CDR3 runs 15 residues. Trimming removed 4 bases from V and 10 bases from J, with 17 bases in between. The CDR3, as DNA: TGTGCCAGCAGTGTGGGGCCCGCAGGGAGGTCACCCCTCCACATT. Protein sequence: CASSVGPAGRSPLHI.